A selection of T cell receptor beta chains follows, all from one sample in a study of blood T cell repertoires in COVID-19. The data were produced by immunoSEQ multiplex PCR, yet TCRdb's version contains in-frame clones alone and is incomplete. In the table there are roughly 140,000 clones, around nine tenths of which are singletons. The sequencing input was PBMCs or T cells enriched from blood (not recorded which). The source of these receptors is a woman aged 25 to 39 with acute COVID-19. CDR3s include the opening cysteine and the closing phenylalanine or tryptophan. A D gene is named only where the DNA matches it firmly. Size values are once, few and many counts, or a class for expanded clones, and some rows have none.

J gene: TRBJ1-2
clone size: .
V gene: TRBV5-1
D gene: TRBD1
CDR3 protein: CASKPDRASVYGYTF
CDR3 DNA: TGCGCCAGCAAACCCGACAGGGCTTCGGTCTATGGCTACACCTTC

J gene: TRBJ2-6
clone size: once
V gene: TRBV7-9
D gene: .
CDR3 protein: CASSLDRPTSGANVLTF
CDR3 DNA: TGTGCCAGCAGCTTAGACAGACCGACCTCTGGGGCCAACGTCCTGACTTTC

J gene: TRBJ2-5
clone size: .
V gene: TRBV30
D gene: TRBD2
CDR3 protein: CAWRTGLAGQETQYF
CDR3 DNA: TGTGCCTGGCGTACGGGACTAGCGGGCCAAGAGACCCAGTACTTC

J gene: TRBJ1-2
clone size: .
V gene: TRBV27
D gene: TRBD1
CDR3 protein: CASSLSGTGIGYTF
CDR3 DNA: TGTGCCAGCAGTCTATCGGGGACAGGGATAGGCTACACCTTC

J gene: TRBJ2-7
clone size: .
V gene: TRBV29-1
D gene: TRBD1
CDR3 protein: CSVELTGGPYEQYF
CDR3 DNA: TGCAGCGTTGAACTCACAGGGGGCCCCTACGAGCAGTACTTC

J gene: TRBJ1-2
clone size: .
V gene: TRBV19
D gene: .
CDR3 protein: CASSILPGGMDGYTF
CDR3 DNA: TGTGCCAGTAGTATTCTCCCGGGAGGGATGGATGGCTACACCTTC

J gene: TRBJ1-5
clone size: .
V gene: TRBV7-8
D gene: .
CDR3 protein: CASSSPGRASQPQHF
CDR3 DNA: TGTGCCAGCAGCTCCCCGGGGAGGGCAAGTCAGCCCCAGCATTTT

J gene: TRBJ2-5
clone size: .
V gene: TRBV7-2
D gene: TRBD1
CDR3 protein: CASSYNSGTGPQETQYF
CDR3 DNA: TGTGCCAGCAGCTACAACTCCGGGACAGGGCCTCAAGAGACCCAGTACTTC

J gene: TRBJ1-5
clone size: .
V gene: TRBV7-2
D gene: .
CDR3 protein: CASSFVPDSNQPQHF
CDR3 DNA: TGTGCCAGCAGCTTCGTGCCAGATAGCAATCAGCCCCAGCATTTT

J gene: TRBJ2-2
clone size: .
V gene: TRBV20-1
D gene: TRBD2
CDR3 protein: CSASFSGANTGELFF
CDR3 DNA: TGCAGTGCTAGTTTTAGCGGGGCGAACACCGGGGAGCTGTTTTTT

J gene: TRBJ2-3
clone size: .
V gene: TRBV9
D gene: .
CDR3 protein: CASSPQTGTQYF
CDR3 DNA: TGTGCCAGCAGCCCCCAGACAGGCACGCAGTATTTT

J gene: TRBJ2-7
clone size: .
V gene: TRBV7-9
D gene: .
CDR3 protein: CASSSPLRYEQYF
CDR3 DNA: TGTGCCAGCAGCTCCCCTCTGCGCTACGAGCAGTACTTC

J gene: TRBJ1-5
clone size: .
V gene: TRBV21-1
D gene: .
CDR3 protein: CASNPRDRDNQPQHF
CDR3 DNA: TGTGCCAGCAACCCACGGGACAGAGACAATCAGCCCCAGCATTTT

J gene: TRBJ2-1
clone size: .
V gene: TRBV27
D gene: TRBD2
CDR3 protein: CASSPGGVAGDNEQFF
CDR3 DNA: TGTGCCAGCAGCCCCGGGGGAGTAGCGGGGGACAATGAGCAGTTCTTC

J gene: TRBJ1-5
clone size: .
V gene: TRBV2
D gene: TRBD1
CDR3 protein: CASSDSGTGLSSNQPQHF
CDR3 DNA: TGTGCCAGCAGTGACTCCGGGACAGGGTTGAGTAGCAATCAGCCCCAGCATTTT

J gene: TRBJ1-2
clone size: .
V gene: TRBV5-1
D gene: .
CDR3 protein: CASSVETGHSTGGYTF
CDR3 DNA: TGCGCCAGCAGCGTGGAGACGGGACACTCCACAGGGGGCTACACCTTC

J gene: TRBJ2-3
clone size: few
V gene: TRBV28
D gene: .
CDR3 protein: CASSPGQGGGTDTQYF
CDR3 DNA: TGTGCCAGCAGTCCCGGACAGGGAGGGGGCACAGATACGCAGTATTTT

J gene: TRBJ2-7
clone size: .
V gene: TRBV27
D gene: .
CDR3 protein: CATRDLLYEQYF
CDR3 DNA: TGTGCCACCCGGGACTTGCTATACGAGCAGTACTTC

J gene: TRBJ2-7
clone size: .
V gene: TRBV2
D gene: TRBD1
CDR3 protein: CASSESPGQGFNEQYF
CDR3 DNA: TGTGCCAGCAGTGAATCGCCGGGACAGGGGTTCAACGAGCAGTACTTC

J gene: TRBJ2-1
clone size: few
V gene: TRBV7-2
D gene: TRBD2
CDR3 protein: CASSYLAGGLNEQFF
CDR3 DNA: TGTGCCAGCAGCTACCTAGCGGGAGGGTTAAATGAGCAGTTCTTC

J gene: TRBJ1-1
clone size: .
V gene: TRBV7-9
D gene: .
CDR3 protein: CASSLGTDTEAFF
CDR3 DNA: TGTGCCAGCAGCTTAGGGACAGACACTGAAGCTTTCTTT

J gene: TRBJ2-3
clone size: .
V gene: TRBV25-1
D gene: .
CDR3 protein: CASRWGERDTQYF
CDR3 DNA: TGTGCCAGCAGATGGGGAGAGAGAGATACGCAGTATTTT

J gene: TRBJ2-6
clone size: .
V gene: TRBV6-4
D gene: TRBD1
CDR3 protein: CASSQGASSGANVLTF
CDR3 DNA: TGTGCCAGCAGCCAGGGGGCAAGCTCTGGGGCCAACGTCCTGACTTTC

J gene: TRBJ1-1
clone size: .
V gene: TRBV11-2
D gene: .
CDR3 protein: CASSFPDRNTEAFF
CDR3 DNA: TGTGCCAGCAGTTTCCCAGACAGGAACACTGAAGCTTTCTTT

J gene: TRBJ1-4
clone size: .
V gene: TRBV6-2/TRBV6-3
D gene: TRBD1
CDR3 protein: CASSYSLRGLRGEKLFF
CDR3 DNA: TGTGCCAGCAGTTACTCGCTCAGGGGGCTAAGAGGTGAAAAACTGTTTTTT

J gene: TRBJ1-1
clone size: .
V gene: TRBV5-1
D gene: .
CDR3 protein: CASRVRVATEAFF
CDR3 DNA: TGCGCCAGCCGCGTCAGGGTGGCCACTGAAGCTTTCTTT

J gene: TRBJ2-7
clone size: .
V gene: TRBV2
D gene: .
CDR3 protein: CASSPVDRVYEQYF
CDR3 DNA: TGTGCCAGCAGTCCCGTCGACAGAGTATACGAGCAGTACTTC

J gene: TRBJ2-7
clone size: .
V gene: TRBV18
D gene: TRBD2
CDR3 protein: CASSPLPSGSSYEQYF
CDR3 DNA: TGTGCCAGCTCACCCCTTCCTAGCGGTAGCTCCTACGAGCAGTACTTC

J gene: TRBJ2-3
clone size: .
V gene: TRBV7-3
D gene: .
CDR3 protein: CASSLRDTSTDTQYF
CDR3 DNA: TGTGCCAGCAGCTTACGGGACACCAGCACAGATACGCAGTATTTT

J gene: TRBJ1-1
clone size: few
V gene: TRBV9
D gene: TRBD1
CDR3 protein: CASSYGQGTNTEAFF
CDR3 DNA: TGTGCCAGCAGCTACGGACAGGGAACGAACACTGAAGCTTTCTTT

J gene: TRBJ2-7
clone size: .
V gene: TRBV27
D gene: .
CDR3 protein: CASSLGTRSQQYF
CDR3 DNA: TGTGCCAGCAGTTTGGGAACTAGGTCACAGCAGTACTTC

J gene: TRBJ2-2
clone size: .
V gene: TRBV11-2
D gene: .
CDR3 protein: CASSLIGRENTGELFF
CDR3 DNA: TGTGCCAGCAGCTTAATTGGTCGGGAGAACACCGGGGAGCTGTTTTTT

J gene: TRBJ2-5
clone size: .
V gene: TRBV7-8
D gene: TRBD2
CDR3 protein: CASSPTVGLDKQTQYF
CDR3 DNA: TGTGCCAGCAGCCCTACCGTCGGACTAGACAAACAGACCCAGTACTTC

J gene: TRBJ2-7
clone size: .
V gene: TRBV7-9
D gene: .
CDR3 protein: CASSHRWQRTYEQYF
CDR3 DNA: TGTGCCAGCAGCCACAGGTGGCAGCGAACCTACGAGCAGTACTTC